This T cell receptor (beta chain) is from a study of metastatic and nonmetastatic thyroid tumors. Study-level background: From malignant and benign thyroid patients, repertoires in blood and in tumor or nodule tissue were compared.

Study-wide points: In both blood and tumor samples, TCR beta diversity was reported significantly higher for malignant than benign nodules.

Thyroid surgery took place with no prior treatment in any patient. This clone is large by share. The antigen remains unidentified. The germline V gene encodes CDR1 MNHNS and CDR2 SASEGT. V was pared by 5 bases and J by 7 bases, with 10 bases of the junction left unmatched. The CDR3 runs to 15 residues. Per the authors' pipeline: Clinicopathological groups differed in CDR3, with these differences serving to build a distant-metastasis classifier for papillary thyroid cancer. TCRdb re-called clones via MiXCR from the PCR reads. These V and J calls derive from TCRdb rather than the authors' analysis. In the table there are 25,000 to 35,000 clones, more than 3.5% of which are singletons.

This receptor was identified in a female donor with papillary thyroid cancer or a benign thyroid nodule (not recorded which). Some clones in this sample may be carry-over from other donors' samples. The V gene is TRBV6-1, the J gene TRBJ2-1, with 8 bases fitting TRBD1. Sample: blood. The CDR3: CASSYLDRVGNEQFF. CDR3 coding DNA: TGTGCCAGCAGTTATCTGGACAGGGTGGGGAATGAGCAGTTCTTC.